The clone carrying this T cell receptor (beta chain) was recorded a few times. The antigen is not known. The germline gives CDR1 SEHNR, CDR2 FQNEAQ (reference sequence). Deletions cut 5 bases from V and 3 bases from J, with 5 bases between. This CDR3 region has 12 residues. TCRdb keeps only in-frame clones here, not all; method: immunoSEQ multiplex PCR. The sample consists of around 80,000 clones, more than 75% of them appearing once. This entry comes from a study of OX40 agonist ivuxolimab in advanced cancers. Study-wide background: Patients were treated with ivuxolimab, an agonistic anti-OX40 (CD134) antibody. Subjects had a mean age of roughly 60 years, with a range of roughly 20 to 79; roughly 83% were male. Dose-escalation patients suffered from hepatocellular carcinoma, melanoma, renal cell or head and neck cancer.

Overall study findings and caveats: At 0.1 to 3.0 mg/kg and by week 6, CD4+ and CD8+ T cells in the blood had expanded clonally.

The clonotype was recovered from an adult with an advanced solid tumor such as melanoma, head and neck, liver or kidney cancer. The chain couples TRBV7-9 to TRBJ1-5; D uncertain. This specimen was CD4+ or CD8+ T cells sorted from blood, taken in a trial of the OX40 agonist ivuxolimab. The chain's CDR3 is CASSSNNQPQHF. The CDR3 region has the DNA TGTGCCAGCAGCAGTAACAATCAGCCCCAGCATTTT.